The rows below give T cell receptor beta chains drawn from one sample of a study of cytomegalovirus exposure and HLA in healthy donors. Method: immunoSEQ multiplex PCR; TCRdb's copy keeps in-frame clones and lacks some. The data show hundreds of thousands of clones, with 82% seen just once and around 6% held by the top ten. Specimen: PBMCs. All receptors derive from a man in his forties in good health and CMV-seropositive. CDR3s include the opening cysteine and the closing phenylalanine or tryptophan. Fields, in order: D gene, J gene, clone size, V gene, CDR3 DNA, CDR3 protein. A D gene is named only where the DNA matches it firmly. Where a row states a size, it is once, few, many or the class of an expanded clone; other rows omit it.

.	TRBJ1-2	.	TRBV6-5	TGTGCCAGCAGTTACTCGAACCCACGGGGGGGCGGTGGCTACACCTTC	CASSYSNPRGGGGYTF
TRBD1	TRBJ1-1	few	TRBV5-1	TGCGCCAGCAGCTTGGATACAGGGGGCGCGGCCACTGAAGCTTTCTTT	CASSLDTGGAATEAFF
TRBD2	TRBJ2-1	.	TRBV11-2	TGTGCCAGCCGCCTGTCCGCGGGAGTGGGCAATGAGCAGTTCTTC	CASRLSAGVGNEQFF
TRBD2	TRBJ2-1	once	TRBV7-9	TGTGCCATACGACTAGCGGGAGGGCCCGGAAACAATGAGCAGTTCTTC	CAIRLAGGPGNNEQFF
.	TRBJ2-1	.	TRBV13	TGTGCCAGCAGATTAAAGTCGAACATCCTCAATGAGCAGTTCTTC	CASRLKSNILNEQFF
TRBD1	TRBJ2-2	.	TRBV5-8	TGTGCCAGCCCCTTGAGGACAGGGCTCACCGGGGAGCTGTTTTTT	CASPLRTGLTGELFF
.	TRBJ1-1	.	TRBV27	TGTGCCAGCAGTTTAGGACAGTCAATGAACACTGAAGCTTTCTTT	CASSLGQSMNTEAFF
TRBD1	TRBJ2-7	.	TRBV27	TGTGCCAGCAGTTGGGACAGCTCCTACGAGCAGTACTTC	CASSWDSSYEQYF
TRBD2	TRBJ2-1	.	TRBV11-2	TGTGCCAGCAGCCGGCTGGCTAGCGGGAATCTCTACAATGAGCAGTTCTTC	CASSRLASGNLYNEQFF
.	TRBJ2-7	few	TRBV4-1	TGCGCCAGCAGCCAAGCAATAGGGGAAGAGCAGTACTTC	CASSQAIGEEQYF
TRBD2	TRBJ2-5	.	TRBV29-1	TGCAGCATAGGAGCGGGAGAGTTGGAGACCCAGTACTTC	CSIGAGELETQYF
TRBD2	TRBJ2-7	.	TRBV5-4	TGTGCCAGCAGCGAGGGACTAGCTGAGTACGAGCAGTACTTC	CASSEGLAEYEQYF
.	TRBJ1-2	.	TRBV28	TGTGCCAGCAGTTTCGGACAGTATCGCAGTCCAGATGGCTACACCTTC	CASSFGQYRSPDGYTF
.	TRBJ2-2	once	TRBV29-1	TGCAGCGTACATCAGGGGCTCACCGGGGAGCTGTTTTTT	CSVHQGLTGELFF
.	TRBJ1-1	.	TRBV5-1	TGCGCCAGCAGCTTAGCAGGGTCCGAGAACACTGAAGCTTTCTTT	CASSLAGSENTEAFF
TRBD1	TRBJ1-2	.	TRBV28	TGTGCCAGCAGCCAGACGGGACAGGGCCCAGCTAACTATGGCTACACCTTC	CASSQTGQGPANYGYTF
TRBD1	TRBJ1-2	.	TRBV9	TGTGCCAGCAGCCCTCGGACAGGGGGAAATGGCTACACCTTC	CASSPRTGGNGYTF
.	TRBJ2-2	.	TRBV29-1	TGCAGCGTTCAAAGGGGGAACACCGGGGAGCTGTTTTTT	CSVQRGNTGELFF
TRBD1	TRBJ1-5	.	TRBV9	TGTGCCAGCAGCGTAGGCGGACAGGGCAATCAGCCCCAGCATTTT	CASSVGGQGNQPQHF
TRBD2	TRBJ2-3	.	TRBV9	TGTGCCAGCAGCGTCCGGACTAGCGGGAGCGCAGATACGCAGTATTTT	CASSVRTSGSADTQYF